This T cell receptor (beta chain) was found in a study of blood T cell repertoires in COVID-19. Data came from immunoSEQ multiplex PCR; TCRdb stores just in-frame clones and leaves some out. Counted here are 170,000 or so clones, around 86% occurring once; the ten biggest clones make up around 0.6%. Germline assignment: CDR1 MNHEY and CDR2 SVGEGT. The CDR3 covers 15 residues. V was clipped by 2 bases and J by 2 bases, with 12 bases between them. This sequence originates from a man aged 55 to 70 with COVID-19, enrolled during active disease. The sample taken for sequencing was peripheral blood. This rearrangement joins TRBV6-2 or TRBV6-3 to TRBJ2-5, with TRBD2 as a possible D gene (6 bases). This CDR3 reads CASSYRLERQETQYF. Written as DNA, the CDR3 is TGTGCCAGCAGTTACCGACTAGAAAGACAAGAGACCCAGTACTTC.